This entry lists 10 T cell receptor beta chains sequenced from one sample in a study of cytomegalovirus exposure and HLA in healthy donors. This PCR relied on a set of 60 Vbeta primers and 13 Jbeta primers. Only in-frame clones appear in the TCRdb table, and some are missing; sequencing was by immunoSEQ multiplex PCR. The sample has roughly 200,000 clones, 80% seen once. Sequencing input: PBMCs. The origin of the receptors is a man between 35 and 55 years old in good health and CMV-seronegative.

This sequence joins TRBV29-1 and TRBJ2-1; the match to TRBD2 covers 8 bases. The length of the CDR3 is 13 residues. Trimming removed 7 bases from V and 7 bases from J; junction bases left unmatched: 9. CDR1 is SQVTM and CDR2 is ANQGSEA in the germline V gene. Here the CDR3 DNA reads TGCAGCGCCATTACCGGGACTAGGAATGAGCAGTTCTTC. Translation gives CSAITGTRNEQFF.

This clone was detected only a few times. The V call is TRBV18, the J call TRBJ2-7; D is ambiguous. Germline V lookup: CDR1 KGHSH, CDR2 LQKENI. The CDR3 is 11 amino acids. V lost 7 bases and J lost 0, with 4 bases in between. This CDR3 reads CASLNSYEQYF. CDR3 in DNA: TGTGCCAGCTTAAACTCCTACGAGCAGTACTTC.

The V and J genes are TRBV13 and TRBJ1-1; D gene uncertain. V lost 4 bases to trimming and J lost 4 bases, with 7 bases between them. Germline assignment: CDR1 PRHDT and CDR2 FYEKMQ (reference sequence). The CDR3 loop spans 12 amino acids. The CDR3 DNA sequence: TGTGCCAGCAGCTATGAGGGCACTGAAGCTTTCTTT. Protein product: CASSYEGTEAFF. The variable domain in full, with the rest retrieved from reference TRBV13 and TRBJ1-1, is AAGVIQSPRHLIKEKRETATLKCYPIPRHDTVYWYQQGPGQDPQFLISFYEKMQSDKGSIPDRFSAQQFSDYHSELNMSSLELGDSALYFCASSYEGTEAFFGQGTRLTVV.

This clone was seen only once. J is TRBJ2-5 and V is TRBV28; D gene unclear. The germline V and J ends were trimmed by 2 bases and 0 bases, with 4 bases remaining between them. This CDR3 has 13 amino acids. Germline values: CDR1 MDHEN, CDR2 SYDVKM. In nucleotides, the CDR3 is TGTGCCAGCAGTTTAGCGGACCAAGAGACCCAGTACTTC. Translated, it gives CASSLADQETQYF.

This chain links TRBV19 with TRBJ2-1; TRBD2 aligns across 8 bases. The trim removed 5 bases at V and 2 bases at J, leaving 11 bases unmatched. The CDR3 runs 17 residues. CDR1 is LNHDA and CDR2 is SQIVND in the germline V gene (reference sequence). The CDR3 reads CASSLKSSGTPYNEQFF. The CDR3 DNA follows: TGTGCCAGTAGTCTCAAAAGTAGCGGGACACCCTACAATGAGCAGTTCTTC.

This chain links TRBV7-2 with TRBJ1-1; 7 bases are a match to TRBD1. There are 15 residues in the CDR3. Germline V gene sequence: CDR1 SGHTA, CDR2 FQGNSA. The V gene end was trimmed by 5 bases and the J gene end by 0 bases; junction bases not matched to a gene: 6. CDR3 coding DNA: TGTGCCAGCAGCGTCTCGACAGGGATGAACACTGAAGCTTTCTTT. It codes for CASSVSTGMNTEAFF. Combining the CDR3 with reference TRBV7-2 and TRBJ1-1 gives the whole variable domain GAGVSQSPSNKVTEKGKDVELRCDPISGHTALYWYRQSLGQGLEFLIYFQGNSAPDKSGLPSDRFSAERTGGSVSTLTIQRTQQEDSAVYLCASSVSTGMNTEAFFGQGTRLTVV.

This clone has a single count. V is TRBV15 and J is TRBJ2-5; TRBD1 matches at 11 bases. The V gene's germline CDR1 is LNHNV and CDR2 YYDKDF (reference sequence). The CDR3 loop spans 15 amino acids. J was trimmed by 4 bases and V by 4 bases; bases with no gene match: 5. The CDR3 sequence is CATSKPGQGAETQYF. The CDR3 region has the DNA TGTGCCACCAGCAAACCCGGACAGGGGGCAGAGACCCAGTACTTC.

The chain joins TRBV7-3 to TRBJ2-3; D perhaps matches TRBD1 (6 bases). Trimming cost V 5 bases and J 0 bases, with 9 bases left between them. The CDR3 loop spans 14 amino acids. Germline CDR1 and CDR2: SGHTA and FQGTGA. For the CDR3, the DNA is TGTGCCAGCAGCCGGACAGAGAGCACAGATACGCAGTATTTT. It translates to CASSRTESTDTQYF.

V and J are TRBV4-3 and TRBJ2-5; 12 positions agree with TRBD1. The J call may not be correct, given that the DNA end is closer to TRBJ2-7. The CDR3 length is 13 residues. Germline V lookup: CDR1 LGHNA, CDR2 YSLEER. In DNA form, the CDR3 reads TGCGCCAGCAGCCGGGACAGGGGGCACGAGCAGTACTTC. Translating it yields CASSRDRGHEQYF.

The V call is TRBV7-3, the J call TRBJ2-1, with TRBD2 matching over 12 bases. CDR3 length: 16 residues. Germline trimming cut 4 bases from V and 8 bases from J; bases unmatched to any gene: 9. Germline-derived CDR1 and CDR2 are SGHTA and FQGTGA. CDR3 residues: CASSSGLAGPGDEQFF. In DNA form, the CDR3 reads TGTGCCAGCAGCTCTGGACTAGCGGGGCCAGGGGATGAGCAGTTCTTC.